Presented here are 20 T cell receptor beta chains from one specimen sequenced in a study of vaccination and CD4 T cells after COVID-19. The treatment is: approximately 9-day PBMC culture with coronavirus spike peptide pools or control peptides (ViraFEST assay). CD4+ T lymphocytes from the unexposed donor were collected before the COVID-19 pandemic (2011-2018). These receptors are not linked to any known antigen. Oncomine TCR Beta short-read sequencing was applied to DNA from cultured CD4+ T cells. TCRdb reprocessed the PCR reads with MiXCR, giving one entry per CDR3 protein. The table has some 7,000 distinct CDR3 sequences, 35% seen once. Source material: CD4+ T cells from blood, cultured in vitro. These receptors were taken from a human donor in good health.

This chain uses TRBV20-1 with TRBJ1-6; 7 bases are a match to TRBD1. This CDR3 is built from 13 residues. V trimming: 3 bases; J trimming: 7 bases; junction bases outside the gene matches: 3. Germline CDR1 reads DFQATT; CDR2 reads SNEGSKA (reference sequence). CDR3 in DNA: TGCAGTGCTAGCCGGGACAGAAATTCACCCCTCCACTTT. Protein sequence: CSASRDRNSPLHF.

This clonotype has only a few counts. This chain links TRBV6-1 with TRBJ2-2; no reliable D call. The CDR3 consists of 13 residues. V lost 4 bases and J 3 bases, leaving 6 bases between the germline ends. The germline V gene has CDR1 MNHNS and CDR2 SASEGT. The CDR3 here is CASSGHYTGELFF. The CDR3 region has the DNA TGTGCCAGCAGTGGGCATTACACCGGGGAGCTGTTTTTT.

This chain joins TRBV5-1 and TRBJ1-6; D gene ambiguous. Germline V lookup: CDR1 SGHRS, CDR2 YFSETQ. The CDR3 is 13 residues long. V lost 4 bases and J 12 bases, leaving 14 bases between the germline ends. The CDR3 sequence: CASSPDRGEPLHF. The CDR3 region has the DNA TGCGCCAGCAGCCCTGACCGCGGGGAACCCCTCCACTTT.

The CDR3 reads CSARGQGYGYTF. For the CDR3, the DNA is TGCAGTGCTAGGGGCCAGGGCTATGGCTACACCTTC. The rearrangement links TRBV20-1 to TRBJ1-2; possible D gene TRBD1, 5 bases. Deletions cut 3 bases from V and 4 bases from J, with 9 bases between. Germline V gene data show CDR1 as DFQATT and CDR2 as SNEGSKA (reference sequence). The CDR3 runs 12 residues.

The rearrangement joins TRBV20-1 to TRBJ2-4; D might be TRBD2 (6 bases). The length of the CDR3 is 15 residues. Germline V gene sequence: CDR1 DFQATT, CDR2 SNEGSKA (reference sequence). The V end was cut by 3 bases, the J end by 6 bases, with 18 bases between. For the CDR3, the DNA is TGCAGTGCTAGCGGGACGTCGATGGGGGGAAACATTCAGTACTTC. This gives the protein CSASGTSMGGNIQYF.

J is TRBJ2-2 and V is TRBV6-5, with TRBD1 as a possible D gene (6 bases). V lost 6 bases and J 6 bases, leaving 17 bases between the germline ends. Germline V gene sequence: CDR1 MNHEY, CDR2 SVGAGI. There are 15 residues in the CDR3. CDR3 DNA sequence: TGTGCCAGCAGCTACAGGGCAAAACCCCCCGGGGAGCTGTTTTTT. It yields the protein CASSYRAKPPGELFF.

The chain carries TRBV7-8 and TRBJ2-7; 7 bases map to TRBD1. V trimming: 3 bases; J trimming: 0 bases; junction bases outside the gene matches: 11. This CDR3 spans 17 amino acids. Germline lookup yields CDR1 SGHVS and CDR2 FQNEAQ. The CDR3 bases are TGTGCCAGCAGCTTCTCCCCGACAGGGACCCCCTCCTACGAGCAGTACTTC. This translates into CASSFSPTGTPSYEQYF.

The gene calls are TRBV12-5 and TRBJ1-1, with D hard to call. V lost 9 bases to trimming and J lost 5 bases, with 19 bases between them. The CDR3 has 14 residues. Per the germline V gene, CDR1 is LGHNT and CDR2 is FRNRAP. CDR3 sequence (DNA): TGTGCTAGCGCTCCCAGGCAACCACTAACTGAAGCTTTCTTT. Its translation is CASAPRQPLTEAFF.

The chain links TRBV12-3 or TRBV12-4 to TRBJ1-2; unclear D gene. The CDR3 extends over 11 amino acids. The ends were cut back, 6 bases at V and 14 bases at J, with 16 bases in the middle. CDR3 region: CASSMGGGWTF. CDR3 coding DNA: TGTGCCAGCAGCATGGGTGGCGGTTGGACCTTC.

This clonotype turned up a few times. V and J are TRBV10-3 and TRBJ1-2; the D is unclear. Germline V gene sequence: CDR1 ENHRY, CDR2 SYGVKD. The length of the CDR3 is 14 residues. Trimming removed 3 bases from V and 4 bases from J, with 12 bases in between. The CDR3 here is CAISDGGMGYGYTF. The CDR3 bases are TGTGCCATCAGTGATGGTGGGATGGGCTATGGCTACACCTTC.

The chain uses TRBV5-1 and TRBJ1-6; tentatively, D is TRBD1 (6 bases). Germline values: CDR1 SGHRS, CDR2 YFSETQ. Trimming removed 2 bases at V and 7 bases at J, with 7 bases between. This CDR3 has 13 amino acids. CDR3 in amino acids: CASSFRGNSPLHF. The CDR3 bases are TGCGCCAGCAGCTTCAGGGGCAATTCACCCCTCCACTTT. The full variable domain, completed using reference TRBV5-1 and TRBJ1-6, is KAGVTQTPRYLIKTRGQQVTLSCSPISGHRSVSWYQQTPGQGLQFLFEYFSETQRNKGNFPGRFSGRQFSNSRSEMNVSTLELGDSALYLCASSFRGNSPLHFGNGTRLTVT.

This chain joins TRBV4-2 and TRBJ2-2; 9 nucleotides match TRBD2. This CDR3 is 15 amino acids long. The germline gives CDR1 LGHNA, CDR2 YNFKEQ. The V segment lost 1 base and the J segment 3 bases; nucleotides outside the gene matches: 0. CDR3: CASSQGTSDTGELFF. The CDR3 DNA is TGTGCCAGCAGCCAAGGGACTAGCGACACCGGGGAGCTGTTTTTT.

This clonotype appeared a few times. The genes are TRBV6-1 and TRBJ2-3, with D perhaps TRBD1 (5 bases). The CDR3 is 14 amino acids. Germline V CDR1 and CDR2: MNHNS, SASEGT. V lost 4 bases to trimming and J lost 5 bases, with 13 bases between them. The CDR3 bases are TGTGCCAGCAGTGCAACAGGAAACCGAGATACGCAGTATTTT. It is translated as CASSATGNRDTQYF.

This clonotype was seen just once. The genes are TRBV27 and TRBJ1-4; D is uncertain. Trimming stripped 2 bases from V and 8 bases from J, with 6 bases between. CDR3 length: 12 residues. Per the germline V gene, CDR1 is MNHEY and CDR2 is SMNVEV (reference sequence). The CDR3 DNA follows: TGTGCCAGCAGTTTAGGAGTCGAAAAACTGTTTTTT. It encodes CASSLGVEKLFF.

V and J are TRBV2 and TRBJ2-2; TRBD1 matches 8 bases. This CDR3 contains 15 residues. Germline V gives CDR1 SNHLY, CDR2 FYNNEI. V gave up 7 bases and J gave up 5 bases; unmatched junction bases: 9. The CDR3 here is CASNDRGRLTGELFF. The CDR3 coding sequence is TGTGCCAGCAATGACAGGGGCAGGTTGACCGGGGAGCTGTTTTTT.

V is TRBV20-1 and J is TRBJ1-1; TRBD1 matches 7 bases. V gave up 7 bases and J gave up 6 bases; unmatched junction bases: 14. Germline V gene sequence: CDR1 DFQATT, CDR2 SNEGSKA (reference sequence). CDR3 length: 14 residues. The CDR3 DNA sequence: TGCAGTGTTCGATCACAGGGGTATACCCCTGAAGCTTTCTTT. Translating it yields CSVRSQGYTPEAFF.

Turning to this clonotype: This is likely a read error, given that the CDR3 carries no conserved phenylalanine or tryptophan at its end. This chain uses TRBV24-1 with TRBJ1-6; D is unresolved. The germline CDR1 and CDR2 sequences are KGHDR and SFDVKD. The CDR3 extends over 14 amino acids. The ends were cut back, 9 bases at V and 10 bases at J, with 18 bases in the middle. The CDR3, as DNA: TGTGCCACCTTAAAGTGGTTCATTAGGTCACCCCTCCACCTT. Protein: CATLKWFIRSPLHL.

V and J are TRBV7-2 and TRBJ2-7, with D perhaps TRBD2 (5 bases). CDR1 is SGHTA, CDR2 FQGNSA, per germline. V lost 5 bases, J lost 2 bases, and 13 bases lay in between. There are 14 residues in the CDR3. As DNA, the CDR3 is TGTGCCAGCAGCACATACTCGGGGACCTACGAGCAGTACTTC. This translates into CASSTYSGTYEQYF.

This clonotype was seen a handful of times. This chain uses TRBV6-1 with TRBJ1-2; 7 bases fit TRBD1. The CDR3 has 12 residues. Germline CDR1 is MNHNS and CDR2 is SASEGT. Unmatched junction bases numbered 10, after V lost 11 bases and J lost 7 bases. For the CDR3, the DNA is TGTGCCGGACAGGACAGATCGGGTGGCTACACCTTC. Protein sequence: CAGQDRSGGYTF.

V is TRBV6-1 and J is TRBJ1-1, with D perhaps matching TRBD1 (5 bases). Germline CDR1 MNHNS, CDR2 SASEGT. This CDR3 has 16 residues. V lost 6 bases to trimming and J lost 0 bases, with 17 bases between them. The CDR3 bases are TGTGCCAGCAGGCCACAGGCCCCTATACTGAACACTGAAGCTTTCTTT. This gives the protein CASRPQAPILNTEAFF.